A single sample gave rise to the 31 T cell receptor beta chains below, sequenced in a study of blood T cell repertoires in COVID-19 (dated by TCRdb to the early 2020s). The library was prepared using the immunoSEQ multiplex PCR assay. Not all clones reach the TCRdb copy of this immuneACCESS table, which keeps in-frame sequences only. Checked studies attribute under half of the gap to unresolved V genes and leave the rest unexplained. This sample comprises 250,000 or so clones, 70% to 90% of them detected only once. Approximately 5.1% of the sample rests with the top ten. The sample consisted of peripheral blood. The origin of the receptors is a woman aged 55-70 years with COVID-19, enrolled during active disease.

This rearrangement joins TRBV4-1 to TRBJ2-3; unclear D gene. Trimming removed 3 bases at V and 0 bases at J, with 4 bases between. The CDR3 spans 13 residues. CDR1 is MGHRA and CDR2 is YSYEKL in the germline V gene. The CDR3 DNA follows: TGCGCCAGCAGCCACATTAGCACAGATACGCAGTATTTT. Translation: CASSHISTDTQYF.

This clone was detected only a few times. The rearrangement joins TRBV6-5 to TRBJ2-5; D is possibly TRBD1 (6 bases). Trimming removed 6 bases at V and 5 bases at J, with 16 bases between. Per germline, CDR1 MNHEY and CDR2 SVGAGI. The length of the CDR3 is 14 residues. The CDR3 DNA sequence: TGTGCCAGCAGCTCCTCCGGGACATACGAGACCCAGTACTTC. Amino acids: CASSSSGTYETQYF.

This clone has just one count. The chain is built from TRBV5-1 and TRBJ1-5; tentatively, D is TRBD1 (6 bases). V was trimmed by 2 bases and J by 5 bases, leaving 11 bases between them. From germline, CDR1 is SGHRS and CDR2 YFSETQ. The CDR3 totals 14 residues. CDR3 sequence reads: CASSLGGEDQPQHF. CDR3 in DNA: TGCGCCAGCAGCTTAGGGGGGGAGGATCAGCCCCAGCATTTT. The whole variable domain, filled in from reference TRBV5-1 and TRBJ1-5, reads KAGVTQTPRYLIKTRGQQVTLSCSPISGHRSVSWYQQTPGQGLQFLFEYFSETQRNKGNFPGRFSGRQFSNSRSEMNVSTLELGDSALYLCASSLGGEDQPQHFGDGTRLSIL.

This chain joins TRBV7-6 and TRBJ2-2; 7 nucleotides align to TRBD1. V lost 2 bases to trimming and J lost 5 bases; unmatched junction nucleotides: 5. CDR3 length equals 15 residues. Germline loops: CDR1 SGHVS, CDR2 FNYEAQ. The chain's CDR3 is CASSLRAGGTGELFF. Written as DNA, the CDR3 is TGTGCCAGCAGCTTAAGGGCAGGGGGAACCGGGGAGCTGTTTTTT. The variable domain in full, with the rest retrieved from reference TRBV7-6 and TRBJ2-2, is GAGVSQSPRYKVTKRGQDVALRCDPISGHVSLYWYRQALGQGPEFLTYFNYEAQQDKSGLPNDRFSAERPEGSISTLTIQRTEQRDSAMYRCASSLRAGGTGELFFGEGSRLTVL.

The chain uses TRBV5-6 and TRBJ2-7; a weak D match, TRBD1 (5 bases). The CDR3 has 14 residues. Germline-derived CDR1 and CDR2 are SGHDT and YYEEEE. Between the trimmed V and J ends, which lost 3 bases and 3 bases, there was a span of 13 bases. The CDR3 sequence: CASSSETEGYEQYF. For the CDR3, the DNA is TGTGCCAGCAGCTCAGAGACAGAAGGCTACGAGCAGTACTTC. Full variable domain (remainder filled in from reference TRBV5-6 and TRBJ2-7): DAGVTQSPTHLIKTRGQQVTLRCSPKSGHDTVSWYQQALGQGPQFIFQYYEEEERQRGNFPDRFSGHQFPNYSSELNVNALLLGDSALYLCASSSETEGYEQYFGPGTRLTVT.

As to this clone: Additional DNA sequences in this sample encode the identical CDR3. J is TRBJ1-2 and V is TRBV6-5, with 9 bases that match TRBD1. The CDR3 runs 14 residues. CDR1 is MNHEY, CDR2 SVGAGI, per germline. J gave up 5 bases and V 4 bases, and 5 bases lay outside the gene matches. The CDR3 here is CASSFGQGLYGYTF. The CDR3 bases are TGTGCCAGCAGTTTCGGACAGGGGTTATATGGCTACACCTTC.

The chain links TRBV7-3 to TRBJ2-7; 9 bases map to TRBD1. The CDR3 is 12 amino acids. The V gene end was trimmed by 5 bases and the J gene end by 6 bases; junction bases not matched to a gene: 2. Germline V gene data show CDR1 as SGHTA and CDR2 as FQGTGA. The CDR3 DNA follows: TGTGCCAGCAGCACGACAGGGGGCGAGCAGTACTTC. Amino acids: CASSTTGGEQYF.

The rearrangement uses TRBV24-1 and TRBJ2-1; tentatively, D is TRBD2 (6 bases). Trimming stripped 5 bases from V and 9 bases from J, with 13 bases between. Germline CDR1 KGHDR, CDR2 SFDVKD. The CDR3 runs to 13 residues. The CDR3 region is CATSGGGAGEQFF. In nucleotides, the CDR3 is TGTGCCACCAGTGGCGGAGGGGCGGGTGAGCAGTTCTTC.

The chain links TRBV18 to TRBJ1-2, with D hard to call. The CDR3 is 19 amino acids. CDR1 is KGHSH and CDR2 is LQKENI in the germline V gene. The V end was cut by 6 bases, the J end by 2 bases, with 28 bases between. CDR3 coding DNA: TGTGCCAGCTCCCACTTACCTTCCCCCCGACAAGACACCAACTATGGCTACACCTTC. It yields the protein CASSHLPSPRQDTNYGYTF.

The chain joins TRBV11-3 to TRBJ2-1; D might be TRBD1 (5 bases). Deletions cut 3 bases from V and 0 bases from J, with 9 bases between. CDR3 length equals 15 residues. Per germline, CDR1 SGHNT and CDR2 YENEEA. CDR3 protein: CASSFRTSSYNEQFF. The CDR3 DNA sequence: TGTGCCAGCAGCTTCAGGACATCCTCCTACAATGAGCAGTTCTTC.

The V call is TRBV4-2, the J call TRBJ1-5, with 9 bases fitting TRBD1. Germline V CDR1 and CDR2: LGHNA, YNFKEQ. CDR3 length: 15 amino acids. Losses at the gene ends were 0 bases for V and 7 bases for J; bases not matched to a gene: 4. The CDR3 is CASSQDATGGQPQHF. CDR3 DNA sequence: TGTGCCAGCAGCCAAGATGCGACAGGGGGACAGCCCCAGCATTTT.

This chain links TRBV6-2 or TRBV6-3 with TRBJ1-1; D gene ambiguous. The CDR3 consists of 13 residues. CDR1 is MNHEY and CDR2 is SVGEGT in the germline V gene. The V and J ends lost 4 bases and 3 bases respectively, with 9 bases between them. CDR3 coding DNA: TGTGCCAGCAGTTTAACAGTTTACACTGAAGCTTTCTTT. Its protein is CASSLTVYTEAFF.

This clone was seen once. The chain combines TRBV3-1 (or the pseudogene TRBV3-2) with TRBJ1-1; TRBD1 is a possible D gene (5 bases). Germline CDR1 and CDR2: LGHDT and YNNKEL (reference sequence). The CDR3 contains 13 residues. The V end lost 5 bases, the J end lost 6 bases, and 13 bases lay between the germline ends. The chain's CDR3 is CASSRGGIAEAFF. The CDR3 DNA sequence: TGTGCCAGCAGCAGGGGAGGGATCGCTGAAGCTTTCTTT.

The chain uses TRBV7-9 and TRBJ1-4; unclear D gene. Germline V lookup: CDR1 SEHNR, CDR2 FQNEAQ (reference sequence). Trimming cost V 1 base and J 5 bases, with 8 bases left between them. CDR3 length equals 14 residues. The chain's CDR3 is CASSLGFGNEKLFF. The CDR3 DNA is TGTGCCAGCAGCTTAGGGTTCGGGAATGAAAAACTGTTTTTT.

The chain uses TRBV3-1 (or the pseudogene TRBV3-2) and TRBJ2-5; 8 nucleotides line up with TRBD1. J lost 1 base, V lost 4 bases, and 5 bases had no gene match. CDR1 is LGHDT and CDR2 is YNNKEL in the germline V gene (reference sequence). The CDR3 is 15 residues long. This chain's CDR3 is CASSLGGQGQETQYF. Written as DNA, the CDR3 is TGTGCCAGCAGCCTTGGAGGACAGGGCCAAGAGACCCAGTACTTC.

This rearrangement joins TRBV28 to TRBJ1-1; D is possibly TRBD1 (6 bases). This CDR3 comprises 15 residues. Trimming took off 6 bases at V and 10 bases at J, with 24 bases between the two ends. CDR1 and CDR2 (germline): MDHEN, SYDVKM. CDR3 protein: CASSYTGPGAGLAFF. The CDR3 DNA sequence: TGTGCCAGCAGCTATACCGGGCCAGGGGCGGGCTTAGCTTTCTTT.

The chain recombines TRBV9 with TRBJ2-2; 13 bases align to TRBD2. The junction had 4 bases not matched to a gene; V was cut back by 4 bases and J by 7 bases. Looked up from germline, CDR1 is SGDLS and CDR2 is YYNGEE. The CDR3 has 15 residues. This CDR3 is CASSPRTSGSGELFF. The CDR3 DNA sequence: TGTGCCAGCAGCCCCCGGACTAGCGGGAGCGGGGAGCTGTTTTTT. Based on the CDR3 plus reference TRBV9 and TRBJ2-2, the full variable domain is DSGVTQTPKHLITATGQRVTLRCSPRSGDLSVYWYQQSLDQGLQFLIQYYNGEERAKGNILERFSAQQFPDLHSELNLSSLELGDSALYFCASSPRTSGSGELFFGEGSRLTVL.

V is TRBV7-8 and J is TRBJ1-5, with 8 bases fitting TRBD1. This CDR3 is 17 amino acids long. Germline V gene lookup returns CDR1 SGHVS and CDR2 FQNEAQ. V was pared by 5 bases and J by 9 bases, with 18 bases of the junction left unmatched. Written as DNA, the CDR3 is TGTGCCAGCAGCCCCCTTCCCGGGACAGGTGCCGGGCGGCCCCAGCATTTT. Its protein is CASSPLPGTGAGRPQHF.

Details on this clone: This CDR3 is missing its conserved last phenylalanine or tryptophan, likely due to a read error. No DNA is shown, since the ends of the CDR3 on it are uncertain; the CDR3 is the one TCRdb lists. The chain carries TRBV30 and TRBJ2-7; TRBD1, as called in the table, went unchecked against the DNA. The CDR3 length is 10 residues, termini included. Germline loops: CDR1 GTSNPN, CDR2 SVGIG (reference sequence). CDR3 sequence: CAWSVSRGQL.

The chain recombines TRBV7-2 with TRBJ2-1, with TRBD2 identical over 12 bases. V lost 5 bases, J lost 0 bases, and 8 bases stayed unmatched. Germline values: CDR1 SGHTA, CDR2 FQGNSA. The CDR3 extends over 18 amino acids. CDR3 loop: CASSHTSGRSSSYNEQFF. CDR3 coding DNA: TGTGCCAGCAGCCATACTAGCGGGAGGTCGAGCTCCTACAATGAGCAGTTCTTC.

The gene calls are TRBV6-5 and TRBJ2-2; the D gene is possibly TRBD1 (6 bases). V lost 5 bases to trimming and J lost 5 bases, with 6 bases between them. The CDR3 has 12 residues. CDR1 is MNHEY and CDR2 is SVGAGI in the germline V gene. This CDR3 is CASSTGTGELFF. The CDR3 DNA reads as TGTGCCAGCAGTACAGGGACCGGGGAGCTGTTTTTT.

The chain uses TRBV6-2 or TRBV6-3 and TRBJ2-2, with TRBD2 matching over 12 bases. This CDR3 spans 15 amino acids. J lost 6 bases, V lost 5 bases, and 4 bases had no gene match. Germline values: CDR1 MNHEY, CDR2 SVGEGT. CDR3 bases: TGTGCCAGCAGTAGACTAGCGGGAGTGTCCGGGGAGCTGTTTTTT. Its protein is CASSRLAGVSGELFF.

A single count supports this clone. Here the CDR3 DNA reads TGTGCCAGCAGTTTACAGGTCGGACGGACTTATGGCTACACCTTC. This sequence encodes CASSLQVGRTYGYTF. V and J are TRBV28 and TRBJ1-2; D is ambiguous. Germline V lookup: CDR1 MDHEN, CDR2 SYDVKM. V was clipped by 2 bases and J by 5 bases, with 15 bases between them. The CDR3 has 15 residues.

The genes are TRBV28 and TRBJ1-1; no firm D call. The V gene lost 4 bases and the J gene lost 7 bases, with 4 bases spanning the gap. The CDR3 extends over 10 amino acids. Germline loops: CDR1 MDHEN, CDR2 SYDVKM. CDR3 sequence reads: CASSYSEAFF. The CDR3, as DNA: TGTGCCAGCAGTTATAGTGAAGCTTTCTTT.

The J gene is TRBJ2-5, the V gene TRBV9; TRBD2 aligns across 11 bases. CDR1 and CDR2 from the germline V gene are SGDLS and YYNGEE. This CDR3 comprises 14 residues. V was pared by 2 bases and J by 3 bases, with 0 bases of the junction left unmatched. In DNA, the CDR3 is TGTGCCAGCAGCGTTAGCGGGAGGGAAGAGACCCAGTACTTC. This encodes CASSVSGREETQYF.

The rearrangement links TRBV28 to TRBJ1-2; D is uncertain. The CDR3 runs 13 residues. Germline CDR1 MDHEN, CDR2 SYDVKM. The V end lost 5 bases, the J end lost 8 bases, and 15 bases lay between the germline ends. CDR3 DNA sequence: TGTGCCAGCAGTCCCCCCGGACTGGGGGGCTACACCTTC. Translation gives CASSPPGLGGYTF.

The chain joins TRBV24-1 to TRBJ2-2, with 8 bases fitting TRBD2. Unmatched junction bases numbered 5, after V lost 8 bases and J lost 4 bases. Germline V gene data show CDR1 as KGHDR and CDR2 as SFDVKD. This CDR3 has 14 residues. CDR3 region: CATNKAGGTGELFF. The CDR3 DNA reads as TGTGCCACCAATAAGGCGGGAGGCACCGGGGAGCTGTTTTTT.

Here the CDR3 reads CAIRTGDTQYF. In nucleotides, the CDR3 is TGTGCCATCAGGACCGGGGATACGCAGTATTTT. The rearrangement links TRBV10-3 to TRBJ2-3, with D unclear. V dropped 6 bases and J dropped 6 bases, with 7 bases sitting between them. Germline V gene sequence: CDR1 ENHRY, CDR2 SYGVKD. The CDR3 contains 11 residues.

The chain carries TRBV15 and TRBJ1-2; 7 positions match TRBD1. This CDR3 comprises 18 residues. V lost 0 bases and J lost 6; bases outside the gene matches: 16. Germline V gene data show CDR1 as LNHNV and CDR2 as YYDKDF (reference sequence). CDR3 amino acids: CATSREVIRAKTGDGYTF. The CDR3 DNA follows: TGTGCCACCAGCAGAGAAGTTATACGGGCAAAAACAGGGGATGGCTACACCTTC.

As concerns this clone: A junction end diverges from the germline sequence, so it may reflect a read error. In nucleotides, the CDR3 is TGCAGTGCTAATGGGGGGACTAACGAAAACTTC. This sequence encodes CSANGGTNENF. The rearrangement uses TRBV20-1 and TRBJ2-5, with TRBD2 identical over 7 bases. Germline V lookup: CDR1 DFQATT, CDR2 SNEGSKA (reference sequence). The length of the CDR3 is 11 residues.

The V and J genes are TRBV27 and TRBJ2-4; 15 bases agree with TRBD2. V gave up 3 bases and J gave up 0 bases; unmatched junction bases: 6. The CDR3 spans 19 residues. Looked up from germline, CDR1 is MNHEY and CDR2 is SMNVEV (reference sequence). This chain's CDR3 is CASSFGTSGRSLAKNIQYF. CDR3 in DNA: TGTGCCAGCAGTTTTGGGACTAGCGGGAGGTCCCTAGCCAAAAACATTCAGTACTTC.